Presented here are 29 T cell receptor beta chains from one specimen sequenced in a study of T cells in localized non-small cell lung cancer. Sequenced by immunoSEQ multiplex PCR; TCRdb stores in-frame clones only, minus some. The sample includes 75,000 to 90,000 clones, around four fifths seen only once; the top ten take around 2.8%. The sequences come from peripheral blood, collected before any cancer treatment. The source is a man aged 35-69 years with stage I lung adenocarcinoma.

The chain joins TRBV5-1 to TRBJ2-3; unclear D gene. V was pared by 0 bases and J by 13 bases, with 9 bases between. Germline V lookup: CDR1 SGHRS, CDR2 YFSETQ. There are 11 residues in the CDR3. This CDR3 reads CASSLVSGKYF. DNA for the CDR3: TGCGCCAGCAGCTTGGTTTCGGGTAAGTATTTT.

DNA of the CDR3: TGTGCCAGCGGAACAGGGGTAGGGGCCAACGTCCTGACTTTC. This encodes CASGTGVGANVLTF. The chain joins TRBV2 to TRBJ2-6, with 7 bases identical to TRBD1. CDR1 SNHLY and CDR2 FYNNEI come from the germline V gene. Losses at the gene ends were 8 bases for V and 4 bases for J; bases not matched to a gene: 5. The CDR3 extends over 14 amino acids.

Here the CDR3 DNA reads TGTGCCAGCAGCTTGAATGGCGCGCCTCCCGAGCAGTACTTC. Its translation: CASSLNGAPPEQYF. The chain joins TRBV5-4 to TRBJ2-7; D call uncertain. Per the germline V gene, CDR1 is SGHNT and CDR2 is YYREEE (reference sequence). Trimming took 1 base from V and 6 from J, leaving 14 bases between them. This CDR3 region has 14 residues.

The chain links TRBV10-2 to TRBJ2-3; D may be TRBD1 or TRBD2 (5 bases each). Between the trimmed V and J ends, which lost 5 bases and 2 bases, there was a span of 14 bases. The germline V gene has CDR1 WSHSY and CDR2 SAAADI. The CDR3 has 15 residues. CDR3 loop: CASSRATGLTDTQYF. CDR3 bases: TGCGCCAGCAGTAGAGCAACGGGGCTCACAGATACGCAGTATTTT.

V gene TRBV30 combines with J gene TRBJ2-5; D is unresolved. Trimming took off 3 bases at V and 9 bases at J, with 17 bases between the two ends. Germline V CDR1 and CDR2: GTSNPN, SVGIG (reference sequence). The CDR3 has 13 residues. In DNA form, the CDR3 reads TGTGCCTGGAGGGAGAGGACCTCTCGACCCCAGTACTTC. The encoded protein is CAWRERTSRPQYF.

CDR3 DNA: TGCAGCTTCCAGCGGGAGGGCCCCTACAATGAGCAGTTCTTC. Protein sequence: CSFQREGPYNEQFF. The chain combines TRBV29-1 with TRBJ2-1; 10 bases align to TRBD2. This CDR3 is built from 14 residues. Trimming cost V 8 bases and J 2 bases; bases outside gene matches: 6. Germline V CDR1 and CDR2: SQVTM, ANQGSEA.

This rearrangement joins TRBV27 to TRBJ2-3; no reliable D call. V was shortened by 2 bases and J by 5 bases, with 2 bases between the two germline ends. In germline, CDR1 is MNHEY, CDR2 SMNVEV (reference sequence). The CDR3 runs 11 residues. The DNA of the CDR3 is TGTGCCAGCAGTTTAGAAGATACGCAGTATTTT. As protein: CASSLEDTQYF.

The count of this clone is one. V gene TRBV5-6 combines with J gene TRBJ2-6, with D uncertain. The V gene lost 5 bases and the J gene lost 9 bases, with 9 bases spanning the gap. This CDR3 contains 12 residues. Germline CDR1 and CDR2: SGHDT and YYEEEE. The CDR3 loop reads CASRAYVNVLTF. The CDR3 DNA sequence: TGTGCCAGCAGGGCATACGTCAACGTCCTGACTTTC.

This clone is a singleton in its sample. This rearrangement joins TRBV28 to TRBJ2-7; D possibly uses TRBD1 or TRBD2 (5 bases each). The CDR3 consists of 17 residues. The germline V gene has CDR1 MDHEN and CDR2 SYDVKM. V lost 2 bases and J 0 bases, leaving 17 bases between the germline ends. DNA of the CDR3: TGTGCCAGCAGTTTAAGTGAGGGACGCTCGGGCTCCTACGAGCAGTACTTC. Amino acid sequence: CASSLSEGRSGSYEQYF.

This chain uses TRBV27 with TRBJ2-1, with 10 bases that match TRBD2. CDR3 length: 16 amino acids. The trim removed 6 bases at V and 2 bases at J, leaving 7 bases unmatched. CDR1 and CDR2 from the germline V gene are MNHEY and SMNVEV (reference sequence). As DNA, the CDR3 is TGTGCCAGCAGATTTATCAGCGGGAGGGCCTACAATGAGCAGTTCTTC. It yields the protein CASRFISGRAYNEQFF.

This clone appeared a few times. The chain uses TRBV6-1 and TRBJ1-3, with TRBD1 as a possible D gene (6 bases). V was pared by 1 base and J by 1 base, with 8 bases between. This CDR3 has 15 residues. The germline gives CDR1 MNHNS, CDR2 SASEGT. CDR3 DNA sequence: TGTGCCAGCAGTGAAGTGCAGGGGTCTGGAAACACCATATATTTT. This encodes CASSEVQGSGNTIYF.

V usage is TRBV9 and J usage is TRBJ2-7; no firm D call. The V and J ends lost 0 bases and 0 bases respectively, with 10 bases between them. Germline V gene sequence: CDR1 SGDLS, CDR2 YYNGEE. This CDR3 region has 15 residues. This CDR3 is CASSVDGPSSYEQYF. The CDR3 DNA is TGTGCCAGCAGCGTAGACGGGCCAAGCTCCTACGAGCAGTACTTC.

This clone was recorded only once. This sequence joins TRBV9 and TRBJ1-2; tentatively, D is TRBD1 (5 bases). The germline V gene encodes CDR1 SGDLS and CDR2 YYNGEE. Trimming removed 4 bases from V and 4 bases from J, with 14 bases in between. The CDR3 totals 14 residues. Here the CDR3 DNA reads TGTGCCAGCAGCCCGATGGGGGTGGGCTATGGCTACACCTTC. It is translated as CASSPMGVGYGYTF.

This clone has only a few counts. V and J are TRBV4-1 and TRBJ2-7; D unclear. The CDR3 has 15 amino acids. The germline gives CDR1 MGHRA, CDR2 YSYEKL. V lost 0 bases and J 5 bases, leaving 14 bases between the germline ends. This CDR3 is CASSQDGRSRNEQYF. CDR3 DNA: TGCGCCAGCAGCCAAGACGGCAGGTCCCGGAACGAGCAGTACTTC.

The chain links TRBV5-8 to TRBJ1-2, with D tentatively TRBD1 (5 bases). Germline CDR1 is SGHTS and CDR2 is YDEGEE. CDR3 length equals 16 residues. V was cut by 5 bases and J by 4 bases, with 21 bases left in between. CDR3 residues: CASRRYQGTSPYGYTF. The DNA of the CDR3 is TGTGCCAGCAGACGTTATCAGGGAACGAGTCCCTATGGCTACACCTTC. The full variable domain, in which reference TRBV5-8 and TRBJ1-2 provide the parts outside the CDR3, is EAGVTQSPTHLIKTRGQQATLRCSPISGHTSVYWYQQALGLGLQFLLWYDEGEERNRGNFPPRFSGRQFPNYSSELNVNALELEDSALYLCASRRYQGTSPYGYTFGSGTRLTVV.

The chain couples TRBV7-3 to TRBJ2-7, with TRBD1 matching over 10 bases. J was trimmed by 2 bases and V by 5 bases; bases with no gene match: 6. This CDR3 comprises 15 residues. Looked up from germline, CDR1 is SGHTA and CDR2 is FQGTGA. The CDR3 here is CASSLTGQGPYEQYF. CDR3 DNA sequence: TGTGCCAGCAGCCTCACGGGACAGGGGCCCTACGAGCAGTACTTC.

CDR3 sequence (DNA): TGTGCCAGCAGTGAGCCAGGACGGACTAGTTATGGCTACACCTTC. The encoded protein is CASSEPGRTSYGYTF. V and J are TRBV2 and TRBJ1-2; no definite D call. CDR1 SNHLY and CDR2 FYNNEI come from the germline V gene. The V gene lost 3 bases and the J gene lost 5 bases, with 16 bases spanning the gap. The CDR3 consists of 15 residues.

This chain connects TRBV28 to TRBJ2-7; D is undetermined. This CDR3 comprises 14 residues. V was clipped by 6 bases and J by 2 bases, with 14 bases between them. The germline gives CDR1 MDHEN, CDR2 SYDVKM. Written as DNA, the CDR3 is TGTGCCAGCAGGAACGGAGTAGCACCCTACGAGCAGTACTTC. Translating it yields CASRNGVAPYEQYF.

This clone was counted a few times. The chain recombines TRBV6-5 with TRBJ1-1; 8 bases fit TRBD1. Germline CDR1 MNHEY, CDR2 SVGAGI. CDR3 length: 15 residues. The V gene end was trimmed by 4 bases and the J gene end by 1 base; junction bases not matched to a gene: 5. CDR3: CASSFFGQGNTEAFF. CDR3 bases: TGTGCCAGCAGTTTCTTCGGACAGGGGAACACTGAAGCTTTCTTT.

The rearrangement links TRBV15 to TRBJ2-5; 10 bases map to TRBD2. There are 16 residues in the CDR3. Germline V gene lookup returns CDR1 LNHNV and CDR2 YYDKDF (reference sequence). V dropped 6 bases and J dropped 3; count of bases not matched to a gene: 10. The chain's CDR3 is CATRLGLAATEETQYF. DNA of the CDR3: TGTGCCACCAGACTTGGACTAGCGGCTACCGAAGAGACCCAGTACTTC. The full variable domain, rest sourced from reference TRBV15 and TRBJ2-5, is DAMVIQNPRYQVTQFGKPVTLSCSQTLNHNVMYWYQQKSSQAPKLLFHYYDKDFNNEADTPDNFQSRRPNTSFCFLDIRSPGLGDTAMYLCATRLGLAATEETQYFGPGTRLLVL.

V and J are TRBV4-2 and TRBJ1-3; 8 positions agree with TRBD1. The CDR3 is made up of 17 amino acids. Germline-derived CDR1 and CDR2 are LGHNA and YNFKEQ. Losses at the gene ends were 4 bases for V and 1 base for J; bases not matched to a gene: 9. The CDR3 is CASSRGDRRESGNTIYF. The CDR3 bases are TGTGCCAGCAGCCGTGGGGACAGGAGGGAATCTGGAAACACCATATATTTT.

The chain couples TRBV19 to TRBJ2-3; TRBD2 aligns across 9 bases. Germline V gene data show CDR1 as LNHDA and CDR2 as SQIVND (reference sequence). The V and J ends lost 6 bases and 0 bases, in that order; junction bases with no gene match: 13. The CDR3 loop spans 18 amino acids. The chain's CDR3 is CASRRALAGSRSTDTQYF. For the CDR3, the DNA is TGTGCCAGTAGAAGGGCACTAGCGGGCTCGAGAAGCACAGATACGCAGTATTTT.

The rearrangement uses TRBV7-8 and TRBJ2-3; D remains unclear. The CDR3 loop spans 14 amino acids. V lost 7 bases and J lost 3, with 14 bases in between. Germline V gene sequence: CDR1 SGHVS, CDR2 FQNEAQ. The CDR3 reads CASNQISGTDTQYF. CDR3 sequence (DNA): TGTGCCAGCAACCAAATAAGTGGTACAGATACGCAGTATTTT.

CDR3 amino acids: CASTLGGGARADTQYF. The CDR3 nucleotides read TGTGCCAGCACTCTAGGTGGAGGGGCTCGGGCAGATACGCAGTATTTT. The J gene is TRBJ2-3, the V gene TRBV7-3; D perhaps matches TRBD2 (6 bases). The germline gives CDR1 SGHTA, CDR2 FQGTGA. Trimming pared 7 bases from V and 4 bases from J, leaving 21 bases between. The CDR3 sequence is 16 residues long.

DNA of the CDR3: TGTGCCAGCAGTGTGACCAGCGGGAGTTGGGGCCCCGGGGGCAATGAGCAGTTCTTC. Translating it yields CASSVTSGSWGPGGNEQFF. The chain employs TRBV6-4 and TRBJ2-1, with 8 bases matching TRBD2. The CDR3 is 19 amino acids. The trim removed 4 bases at V and 6 bases at J, leaving 20 bases unmatched. Germline V gene sequence: CDR1 MRHNA, CDR2 SNTAGT.

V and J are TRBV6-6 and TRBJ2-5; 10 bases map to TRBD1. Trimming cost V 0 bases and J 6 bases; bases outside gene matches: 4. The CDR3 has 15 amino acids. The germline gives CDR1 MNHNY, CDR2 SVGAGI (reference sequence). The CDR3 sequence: CASSYSGTGVQTQYF. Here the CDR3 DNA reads TGTGCCAGCAGTTACTCGGGGACAGGGGTACAGACCCAGTACTTC.

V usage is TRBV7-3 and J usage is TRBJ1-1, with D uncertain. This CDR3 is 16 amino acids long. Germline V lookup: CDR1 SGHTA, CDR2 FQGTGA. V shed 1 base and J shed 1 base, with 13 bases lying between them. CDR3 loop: CASSLKAGRTNTEAFF. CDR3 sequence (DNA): TGTGCCAGCAGCTTAAAGGCGGGGAGAACGAACACTGAAGCTTTCTTT.

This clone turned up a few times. The CDR3 DNA is TGTGCCAGCTCACCGCTCACAGGGGGCTACACCTTC. Amino acid sequence: CASSPLTGGYTF. The chain carries TRBV18 and TRBJ1-2, with D possibly matching TRBD1 (6 bases). Trimming took 3 bases from V and 8 from J, leaving 10 bases between them. Per the germline V gene, CDR1 is KGHSH and CDR2 is LQKENI. The CDR3 contains 12 residues.

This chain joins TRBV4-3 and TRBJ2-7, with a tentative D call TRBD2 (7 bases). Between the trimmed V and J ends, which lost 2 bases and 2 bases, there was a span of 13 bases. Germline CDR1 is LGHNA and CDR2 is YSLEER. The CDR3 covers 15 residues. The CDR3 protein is CASSQISGGPYEQYF. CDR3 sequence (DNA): TGCGCCAGCAGCCAAATTTCCGGGGGGCCCTACGAGCAGTACTTC.